This section outlines one TCR beta chain sequence together with its context. The data originate from a study of blood T cell repertoires in COVID-19. Study overall: The cDNA or gDNA used as material had been derived from T cells, B-cell-depleted T cells, or PBMCs.

Profiled with immunoSEQ multiplex PCR; TCRdb holds only in-frame clones, not every one. The data hold 300,000 to 450,000 clones, with approximately 89% observed a single time. V was trimmed by 4 bases and J by 7 bases, leaving 13 bases between them. The CDR3 contains 13 residues. The germline CDR1 and CDR2 sequences are SGHAT and FQDESV (reference sequence). This sequence was found in a woman aged 55-75 years with COVID-19, enrolled during active disease. Input material: peripheral blood. V usage is TRBV11-1 and J usage is TRBJ1-2, with D possibly TRBD1 on 6 matching bases. The CDR3 reads CASSSRQVPGYTF. The CDR3 region has the DNA TGTGCCAGCAGCTCGCGACAGGTCCCTGGCTACACCTTC.